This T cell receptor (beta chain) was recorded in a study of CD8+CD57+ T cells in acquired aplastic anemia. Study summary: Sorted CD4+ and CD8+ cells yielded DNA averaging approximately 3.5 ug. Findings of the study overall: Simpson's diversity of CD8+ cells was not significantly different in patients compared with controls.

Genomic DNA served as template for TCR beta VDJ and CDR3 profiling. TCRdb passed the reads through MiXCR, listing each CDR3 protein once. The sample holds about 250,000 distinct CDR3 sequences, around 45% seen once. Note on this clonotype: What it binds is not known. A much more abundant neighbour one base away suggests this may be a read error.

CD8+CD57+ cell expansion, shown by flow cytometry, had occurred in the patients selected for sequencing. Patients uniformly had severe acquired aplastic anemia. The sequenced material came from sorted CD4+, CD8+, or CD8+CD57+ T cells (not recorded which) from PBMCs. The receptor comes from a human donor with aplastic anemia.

Here the CDR3 reads CATSRGPQGMNTEAFF. The CDR3 nucleotides read TGTGCCACCAGCAGAGGGCCCCAGGGGATGAACACTGAAGCTTTCTTT. The J gene is TRBJ1-1, the V gene TRBV15; a weak D match, TRBD1 (6 bases). Germline V lookup: CDR1 LNHNV, CDR2 YYDKDF (reference sequence). This CDR3 contains 16 residues. Trimming removed 1 base at V and 0 bases at J, with 12 bases between. The variable domain in full, with the rest retrieved from reference TRBV15 and TRBJ1-1, is DAMVIQNPRYQVTQFGKPVTLSCSQTLNHNVMYWYQQKSSQAPKLLFHYYDKDFNNEADTPDNFQSRRPNTSFCFLDIRSPGLGDTAMYLCATSRGPQGMNTEAFFGQGTRLTVV.